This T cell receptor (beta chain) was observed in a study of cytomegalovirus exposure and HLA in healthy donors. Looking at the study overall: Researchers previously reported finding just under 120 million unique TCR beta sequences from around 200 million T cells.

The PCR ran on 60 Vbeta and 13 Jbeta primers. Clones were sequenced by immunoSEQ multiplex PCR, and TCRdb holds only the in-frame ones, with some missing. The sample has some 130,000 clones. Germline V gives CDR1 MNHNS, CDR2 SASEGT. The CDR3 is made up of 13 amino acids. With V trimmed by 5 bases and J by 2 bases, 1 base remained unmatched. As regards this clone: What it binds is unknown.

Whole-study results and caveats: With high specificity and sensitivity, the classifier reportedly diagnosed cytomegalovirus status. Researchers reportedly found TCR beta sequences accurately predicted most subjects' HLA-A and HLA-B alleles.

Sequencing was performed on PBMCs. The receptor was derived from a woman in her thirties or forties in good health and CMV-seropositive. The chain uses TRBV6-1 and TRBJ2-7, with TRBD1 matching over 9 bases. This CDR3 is CASSRDRAYEQYF. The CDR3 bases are TGTGCCAGCAGTAGGGACAGGGCCTACGAGCAGTACTTC.